The 29 T cell receptor beta chains below were found in one sample sequenced in a study of prognosis after radiotherapy for stage I lung cancer. Genomic DNA provided the template from which TCR beta CDR3 was amplified by two-round multiplex PCR. The authors ran first-round PCR with primers specific to each TRBV and TRBJ gene. TCRdb analysed the multiplex PCR reads with MiXCR anew, one entry per CDR3 protein. The sample shows about 20,000 distinct CDR3 sequences, around 40% of them seen only once. The sequencing used PBMCs, collected before or after stereotactic body radiation therapy (not recorded which). The receptors stem from a donor aged 50 or older with non-small cell lung cancer.

There are many counts of this clonotype. The chain uses TRBV2 and TRBJ2-7; a possible D gene is TRBD2 (6 bases). CDR3 size: 14 residues. The germline CDR1 and CDR2 sequences are SNHLY and FYNNEI. The V gene lost 6 bases and the J gene lost 0 bases, with 12 bases spanning the gap. The DNA for the CDR3 is TGTGCCAGCAGGCCGGGACTGGGCTCCTACGAGCAGTACTTC. As protein: CASRPGLGSYEQYF.

Notes on this clonotype: Mismatch with germline at one junction end may stem from a read error. The genes are TRBV28 and TRBJ2-7; TRBD1 might be the D (5 bases). Germline CDR1 reads MDHEN; CDR2 reads SYDVKM. The CDR3 is 16 residues long. The CDR3 DNA sequence: TGTGCCAGCAGTTTCTACCTGGCAGGGCTCACCTACGAGCGGTACTTC. It specifies CASSFYLAGLTYERYF.

On this clonotype: At one boundary the junction diverges from the germline segment, which might be a read error. The chain joins TRBV12-3 or TRBV12-4 to TRBJ2-5; no clear D. The CDR3 has 13 residues. DNA for the CDR3: TGTGCCAACAGTTTACCGGCGGAAGAGACCCAGTACTTC. Translation gives CANSLPAEETQYF.

On this clonotype itself: The junction does not match germline at one end; this may be a read error. V usage is TRBV28 and J usage is TRBJ1-4; no reliable D call. Germline V gene sequence: CDR1 MDHEN, CDR2 SYDVKM. The CDR3 has 16 residues. DNA for the CDR3: TGTGCCTGCAGAGTACCCCGACTTGACTTTGGTGAAAAACTGTTTTTT. Protein sequence: CACRVPRLDFGEKLFF.

This clonotype has at least ten counts. A read error may explain this, as a much larger clone is one base away. V and J are TRBV20-1 and TRBJ1-6; maybe TRBD1 (5 bases). CDR3 length equals 15 residues. Germline V gene data show CDR1 as DFQATT and CDR2 as SNEGSKA (reference sequence). CDR3: CSARDSGGLDSPPHF. The CDR3 region has the DNA TGCAGTGCTAGAGATTCGGGGGGATTGGATTCACCCCCCCACTTT.

The sample holds many counts of this clonotype. The chain links TRBV10-3 to TRBJ2-3, with D tentatively TRBD1 (8 bases). This CDR3 has 18 amino acids. Germline V gene data show CDR1 as ENHRY and CDR2 as SYGVKD. V was shortened by 5 bases and J by 0 bases, with 21 bases between the two germline ends. The DNA of the CDR3 is TGTGCCATCAGTTCAGGGGGAACAGGGGGAGGGAGCACAGATACGCAGTATTTT. Amino acids: CAISSGGTGGGSTDTQYF.

J is TRBJ2-1 and V is TRBV7-6; TRBD1 might be the D (7 bases). The CDR3 consists of 14 residues. Germline CDR1 SGHVS, CDR2 FNYEAQ. Trimming shortened V by 2 bases and J by 10 bases, and 15 bases separated the two germline ends. CDR3 nucleotide sequence: TGTGCCAGCAGCTTATCTCCAGGAGGGGGCGAGCAGTTCTTC. It codes for CASSLSPGGGEQFF.

This clonotype was detected ten times or more. V gene TRBV20-1 combines with J gene TRBJ2-7; 10 bases agree with TRBD1. The J segment lost 4 bases and the V segment lost 0 bases, leaving 12 bases of the junction unmatched. Per the germline V gene, CDR1 is DFQATT and CDR2 is SNEGSKA (reference sequence). CDR3 length: 17 residues. This CDR3 reads CSARDSSGDRGLYEQYF. The CDR3 DNA reads as TGCAGTGCTAGAGATTCTTCAGGGGACAGGGGCTTGTACGAGCAGTACTTC.

This clonotype came up many times. The chain has TRBV5-4 and TRBJ2-3; 10 nucleotides agree with TRBD1. V lost 4 bases and J lost 4; bases outside the gene matches: 3. The CDR3 totals 14 residues. Germline CDR1 is SGHNT and CDR2 is YYREEE (reference sequence). The CDR3 is CASSRTGGSDTQYF. CDR3 coding DNA: TGTGCCAGCAGCCGGACAGGGGGTTCAGATACGCAGTATTTT.

This clonotype came up a few times. The chain recombines TRBV18 with TRBJ2-3; 11 bases line up with TRBD2. The V segment lost 6 bases and the J segment 3 bases; nucleotides outside the gene matches: 11. Germline loops: CDR1 KGHSH, CDR2 LQKENI. This CDR3 has 17 amino acids. As DNA, the CDR3 is TGTGCCAGCTCTCCCTCTCGGGCTAGCGGGGGGACAGATACGCAGTATTTT. This translates into CASSPSRASGGTDTQYF.

V usage is TRBV12-3 or TRBV12-4 and J usage is TRBJ2-7; possible D gene TRBD2, 6 bases. The ends were cut back, 7 bases at V and 2 bases at J, with 15 bases in the middle. CDR3 length equals 14 residues. CDR3 nucleotide sequence: TGTGCCAGCATCCTGGAGGGTACAACCTACGAGCAGTACTTC. Protein: CASILEGTTYEQYF.

In this sample, this clonotype turned up many times. The V gene is TRBV3-1, the J gene TRBJ2-3; TRBD2 agrees at 9 bases. After removal of 4 bases from V and 1 base from J, the junction contained 6 bases not matched to a gene. CDR3 length equals 16 residues. Germline CDR1 and CDR2: LGHDT and YNNKEL (reference sequence). Here the CDR3 reads CASSLWTSAGTDTQYF. The CDR3, as DNA: TGTGCCAGCAGCCTCTGGACTAGCGCCGGCACAGATACGCAGTATTTT.

In this sample, this clonotype turned up many times. The chain joins TRBV5-5 to TRBJ2-1; D may be TRBD1 or TRBD2 (5 bases each). This CDR3 has 15 residues. The ends were cut back, 3 bases at V and 4 bases at J, with 14 bases in the middle. Germline lookup yields CDR1 SGHKS and CDR2 YYEKEE (reference sequence). The CDR3 region is CASSSQGTQYNEQFF. The DNA of the CDR3 is TGTGCCAGCAGCTCCCAAGGGACCCAATACAATGAGCAGTTCTTC.

The rearrangement uses TRBV5-1 and TRBJ2-1, with TRBD1 matching 9 bases. Trimming took 3 bases from V and 5 from J; bases not matched to a gene: 12. In germline, CDR1 is SGHRS, CDR2 YFSETQ. CDR3 length: 17 residues. The CDR3 is CASSSDRGARGHNEQFF. In nucleotides, the CDR3 is TGCGCCAGCAGCTCCGACAGGGGGGCTAGAGGACACAATGAGCAGTTCTTC.

As to this clonotype: A far larger clone is one base from this, pointing to a likely read error. The chain joins TRBV10-3 to TRBJ2-7, with a weak D call TRBD1 (6 bases). This CDR3 region has 15 residues. CDR1 is ENHRY and CDR2 is SYGVKD in the germline V gene. The CDR3 protein is CASSVSGKGGYEQYF. In DNA form, the CDR3 reads TGTGCCAGCAGTGTTTCAGGGAAAGGGGGCTACGAGCAGTACTTC.

At least ten counts were recorded for this clonotype. A read error may explain this, as a much larger clone is one base away. CDR3 residues: CASGLRNTEAFF. The CDR3 DNA sequence: TGTGCCAGCGGTCTTAGGAACACTGAAGCTTTCTTT. This chain connects TRBV12-3 or TRBV12-4 to TRBJ1-1; D gene uncertain. Between the trimmed V and J ends, which lost 8 bases and 1 base, there was a span of 8 bases. The CDR3 contains 12 residues.

This clonotype was found once. A junction end diverges from the germline sequence, so it may reflect a read error. This chain connects TRBV5-1 to TRBJ2-1; tentatively, D is TRBD1 (7 bases). The CDR3 extends over 16 amino acids. Germline CDR1 reads SGHRS; CDR2 reads YFSETQ. CDR3 DNA sequence: TGCGCCAACAGCCTATACAGGGGAGGCTCCTACAATGAGCAGTTCTTC. This sequence encodes CANSLYRGGSYNEQFF.

This clonotype has a count of ten or more. J is TRBJ2-3 and V is TRBV20-1, with a possible D match to TRBD2 (6 bases). This CDR3 has 14 residues. Between the trimmed V and J ends, which lost 5 bases and 8 bases, there was a span of 20 bases. The germline gives CDR1 DFQATT, CDR2 SNEGSKA (reference sequence). Here the CDR3 reads CSAFSGTLTVTQYF. CDR3 bases: TGCAGTGCTTTCTCCGGGACTCTTACTGTTACGCAGTATTTT.

V usage is TRBV20-1 and J usage is TRBJ1-2; D ambiguous. Trimming removed 3 bases at V and 5 bases at J, with 7 bases between. The CDR3 extends over 11 amino acids. Germline-derived CDR1 and CDR2 are DFQATT and SNEGSKA (reference sequence). This chain's CDR3 is CSARQEYGYTF. The CDR3, as DNA: TGCAGTGCTAGGCAGGAATATGGCTACACCTTC.

This clonotype appeared once. A far larger clone is a single base away, which makes a read error likely. The chain recombines TRBV7-9 with TRBJ2-7; D is perhaps TRBD2 (6 bases). Trimming shortened V by 1 base and J by 4 bases, and 14 bases separated the two germline ends. The CDR3 has 15 amino acids. Per the germline V gene, CDR1 is SEHNR and CDR2 is FQNEAQ (reference sequence). The DNA of the CDR3 is TGTGCCAGCAGCTTAGAATCTATCGGGGGATACGAGCAGTACTTC. This translates into CASSLESIGGYEQYF.

This clonotype was seen just once. The chain recombines TRBV20-1 with TRBJ1-2, with TRBD1 as a possible D gene (5 bases). The V end was cut by 3 bases, the J end by 6 bases, with 17 bases between. Germline values: CDR1 DFQATT, CDR2 SNEGSKA (reference sequence). The CDR3 has 14 residues. The CDR3 protein is CSASGASSGNGYTF. CDR3 nucleotides: TGCAGTGCTAGTGGGGCGAGTAGTGGGAATGGCTACACCTTC.

About this clonotype itself: The junction departs from the called germline gene at one end, perhaps through a read error. The genes are TRBV7-2 and TRBJ2-7; 10 positions agree with TRBD1. CDR3 size: 13 residues. The V gene's germline CDR1 is SGHTA and CDR2 FQGNSA. The CDR3 coding sequence is TGTGCCAGCAGCCGGACAGGGGGTTACGAGCGGTACTTC. Translating it yields CASSRTGGYERYF.

This clonotype was seen repeatedly, ten times or more. The chain recombines TRBV10-3 with TRBJ2-1; a weak D match, TRBD1 (6 bases). The CDR3 is 15 residues long. V lost 2 bases, J lost 8 bases, and 16 bases lay in between. Germline V CDR1 and CDR2: ENHRY, SYGVKD. CDR3 protein: CAISEGQTEFDEQFF. The CDR3 DNA sequence: TGTGCCATCAGTGAGGGACAGACCGAATTTGATGAGCAGTTCTTC.

This clonotype was picked up many times. The chain recombines TRBV28 with TRBJ2-5, with D unclear. The CDR3 consists of 11 residues. Trimming took off 6 bases at V and 4 bases at J, with 6 bases between the two ends. CDR1 and CDR2 (germline): MDHEN, SYDVKM. DNA of the CDR3: TGTGCCAGCAGCCCCCGAGAGACCCAGTACTTC. It specifies CASSPRETQYF.

The rearrangement joins TRBV29-1 to TRBJ2-5, with 7 positions matching TRBD2. V trimming: 7 bases; J trimming: 2 bases; junction bases outside the gene matches: 4. CDR1 is SQVTM, CDR2 ANQGSEA, per germline. The CDR3 runs to 12 residues. For the CDR3, the DNA is TGCAGCGGTGGACTAGTACAAGAGACCCAGTACTTC. It encodes CSGGLVQETQYF.

This clonotype came up many times. The CDR3 end shows no conserved phenylalanine or tryptophan, and so a read error is likely. J is TRBJ2-7 and V is TRBV27; D gene unclear. The V gene's germline CDR1 is MNHEY and CDR2 SMNVEV (reference sequence). The CDR3 spans 13 residues. Trimming shortened V by 5 bases and J by 0 bases, and 8 bases separated the two germline ends. In DNA form, the CDR3 reads TGTGCCAGCAGTCCTCCCAACTCCTACGAGCAGTACTCC. It specifies CASSPPNSYEQYS.

This clonotype was detected a few times. With only one base between it and a far larger clone, this is likely a read error. The chain couples TRBV7-3 to TRBJ1-6, with TRBD1 as a possible D gene (6 bases). Germline V gives CDR1 SGHTA, CDR2 FQGTGA. This CDR3 comprises 13 residues. The CDR3 region has the DNA TGTGCCAGCATCTTATCAGGGGATTCACCCCTCCACTTT. Translation gives CASILSGDSPLHF.

The chain joins TRBV29-1 to TRBJ2-5, with 7 bases lining up with TRBD2. The germline gives CDR1 SQVTM, CDR2 ANQGSEA. CDR3 length: 14 residues. V lost 5 bases and J lost 6; bases outside the gene matches: 12. Here the CDR3 reads CSVSTSPWVQTQYF. CDR3 in DNA: TGCAGCGTTTCGACTAGCCCTTGGGTGCAGACCCAGTACTTC.

The gene calls are TRBV5-1 and TRBJ2-7; 10 nucleotides align to TRBD1. Trimming took 0 bases from V and 5 from J; bases not matched to a gene: 2. Germline CDR1 and CDR2: SGHRS and YFSETQ. The CDR3 runs 14 residues. Here the CDR3 reads CASSLGQGAHEQYF. The CDR3 DNA sequence: TGCGCCAGCAGCTTGGGACAGGGGGCCCACGAGCAGTACTTC.